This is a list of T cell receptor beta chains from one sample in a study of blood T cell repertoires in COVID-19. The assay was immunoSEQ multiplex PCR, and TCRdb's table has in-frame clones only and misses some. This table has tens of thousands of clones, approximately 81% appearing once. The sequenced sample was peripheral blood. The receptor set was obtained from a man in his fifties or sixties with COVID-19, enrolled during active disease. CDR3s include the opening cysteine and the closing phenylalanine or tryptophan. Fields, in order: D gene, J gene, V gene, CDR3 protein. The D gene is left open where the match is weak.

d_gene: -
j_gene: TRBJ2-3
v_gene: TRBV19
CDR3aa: CATNPGASTDTQYF

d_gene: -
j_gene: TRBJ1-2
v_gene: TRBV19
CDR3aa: CASTWTRDSYGYTF

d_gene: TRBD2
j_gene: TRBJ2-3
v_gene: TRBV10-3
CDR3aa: CAISQILRTSGGARDTQYF

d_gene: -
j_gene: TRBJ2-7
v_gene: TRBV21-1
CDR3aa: CASSKDASGGYEQYF

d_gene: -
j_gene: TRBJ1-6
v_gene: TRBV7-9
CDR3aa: CASSVQGPYNSPLHF

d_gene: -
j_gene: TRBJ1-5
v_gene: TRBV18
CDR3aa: CASSPVQSNQPQHF

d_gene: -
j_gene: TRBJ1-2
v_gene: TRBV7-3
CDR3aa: CASSLTQGSGYTF

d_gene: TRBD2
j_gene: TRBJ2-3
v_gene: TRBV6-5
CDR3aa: CASNEVTSGPDTQYF

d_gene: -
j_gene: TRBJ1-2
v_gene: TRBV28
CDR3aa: CASSPEQGPYYGYTF

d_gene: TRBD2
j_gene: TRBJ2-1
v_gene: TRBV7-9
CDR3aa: CANSGGASSYNEQFF

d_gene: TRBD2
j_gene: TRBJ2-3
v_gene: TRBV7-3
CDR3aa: CASSLIDAGGLDTQYF

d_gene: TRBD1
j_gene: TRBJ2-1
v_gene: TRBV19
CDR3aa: CASRLGQGLPRSYNEQFF

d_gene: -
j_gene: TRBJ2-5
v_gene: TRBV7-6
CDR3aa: CASSQLQETQYF

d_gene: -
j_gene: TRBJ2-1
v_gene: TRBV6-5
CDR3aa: CASGLIEEQFF

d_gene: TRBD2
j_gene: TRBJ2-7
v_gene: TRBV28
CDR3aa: CASATSGVYEQYF

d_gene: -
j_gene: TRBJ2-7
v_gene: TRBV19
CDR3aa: CASSPRWTAPKHEQYF

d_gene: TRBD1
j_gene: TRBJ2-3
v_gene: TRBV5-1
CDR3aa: CASSLGQGSDTQYF

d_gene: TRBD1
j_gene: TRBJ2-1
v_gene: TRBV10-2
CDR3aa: CASSENRGLYNEQFF

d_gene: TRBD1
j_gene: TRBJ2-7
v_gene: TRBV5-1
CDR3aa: CASSLTSGTGNEQYF

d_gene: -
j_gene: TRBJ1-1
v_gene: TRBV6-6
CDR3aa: CASSSTGRSAEAFF

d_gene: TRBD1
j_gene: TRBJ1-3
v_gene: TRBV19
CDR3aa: CASNRGQDGNTIYF

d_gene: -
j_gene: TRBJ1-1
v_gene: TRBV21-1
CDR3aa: CASSMLNPGQGPSNTEAFF

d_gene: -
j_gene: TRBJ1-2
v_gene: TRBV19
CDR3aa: CASSSPLRQSDYGYTF

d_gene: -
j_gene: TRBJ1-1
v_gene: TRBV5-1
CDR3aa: CASSPGGGSEAFF

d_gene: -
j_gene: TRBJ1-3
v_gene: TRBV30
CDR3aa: CARSPGSGNTIYF

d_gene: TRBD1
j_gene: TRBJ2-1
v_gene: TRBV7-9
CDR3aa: CASSLERRQGAYNEQFF

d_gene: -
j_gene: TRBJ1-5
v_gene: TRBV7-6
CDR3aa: CASSLELGPNQPQHF

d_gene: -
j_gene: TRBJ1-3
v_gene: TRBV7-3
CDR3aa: CASSLNFGGGNTIYF

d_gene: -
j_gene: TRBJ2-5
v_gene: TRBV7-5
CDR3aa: CVRSPGRGGLEETQYF

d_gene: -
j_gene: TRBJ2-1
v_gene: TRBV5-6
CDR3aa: CASSARDRLYNEQFF

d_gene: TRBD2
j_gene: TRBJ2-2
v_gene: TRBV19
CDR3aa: CASSAGLAGAGELFF

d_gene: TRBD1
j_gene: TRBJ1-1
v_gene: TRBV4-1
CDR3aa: CASSQGQGAPTEAFF

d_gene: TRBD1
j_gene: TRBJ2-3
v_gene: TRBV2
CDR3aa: CASSDDRGQTDTQYF

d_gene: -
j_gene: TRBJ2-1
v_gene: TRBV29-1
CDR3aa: CSVGQDFNEQFF

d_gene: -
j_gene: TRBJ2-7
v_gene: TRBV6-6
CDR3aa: CASSYSGLSYEQYF